The 32 T cell receptor beta chains given below trace back to one sample, sequenced in a study of glioma-infiltrating T cells. TCR alpha and beta CDR3 regions were amplified from RNA using iRepertoire nested multiplex PCR. From the multiplex PCR reads, TCRdb called clonotypes with MiXCR, one entry per CDR3 protein. Here the sample spans roughly 100,000 distinct CDR3 sequences, around 31% being singletons. The material sequenced was glioma tissue, nonneoplastic brain tissue, or PBMCs (not recorded which). Source of these receptors: a human donor with low-grade glioma or glioblastoma, undergoing nonglioma brain surgery, or in good health (not recorded which).

This clonotype was found a few times. The chain is built from TRBV18 and TRBJ2-5; TRBD1 is a possible D gene (6 bases). V lost 4 bases and J lost 5, with 17 bases in between. The CDR3 has 15 amino acids. Germline V gene data show CDR1 as KGHSH and CDR2 as LQKENI. CDR3 coding DNA: TGTGCCAGCTCACGAGATAAACAGGGCTACGAGACCCAGTACTTC. It yields the protein CASSRDKQGYETQYF.

The V gene is TRBV2, the J gene TRBJ2-2, with TRBD1 matching 10 bases. CDR3 length: 16 residues. V trimming: 4 bases; J trimming: 5 bases; junction bases outside the gene matches: 7. CDR1 and CDR2 (germline): SNHLY, FYNNEI. The CDR3 DNA is TGTGCCAGCAGTGGAGTGACAGGGGGCTATACCGGGGAGCTGTTTTTT. Translation gives CASSGVTGGYTGELFF.

This clonotype was picked up many times. The V call is TRBV20-1, the J call TRBJ2-1; 8 bases line up with TRBD1. Germline values: CDR1 DFQATT, CDR2 SNEGSKA (reference sequence). The J segment lost 8 bases and the V segment lost 5 bases, leaving 11 bases of the junction unmatched. The CDR3 runs to 14 residues. The CDR3 is CSAGGQVLSDEQFF. CDR3 DNA: TGCAGTGCTGGGGGACAGGTGCTATCGGATGAGCAGTTCTTC.

In this sample, this clonotype turned up many times. V gene TRBV7-2 combines with J gene TRBJ1-1; perhaps TRBD1 as D (5 bases). Trimming removed 5 bases from V and 5 bases from J, with 18 bases in between. Germline V gene sequence: CDR1 SGHTA, CDR2 FQGNSA. This CDR3 has 15 amino acids. The CDR3 DNA sequence: TGTGCCAGCAGCCGGTTTTCGGGGGAGGGGACTGAAGCTTTCTTT. It codes for CASSRFSGEGTEAFF.

The chain has TRBV6-1 and TRBJ2-3; TRBD1 is a possible D gene (6 bases). From germline, CDR1 is MNHNS and CDR2 SASEGT. The V end was cut by 6 bases, the J end by 1 base, with 20 bases between. This CDR3 comprises 17 residues. The CDR3 reads CASSLTGSEGGTDTQYF. In DNA, the CDR3 is TGTGCCAGCAGCCTCACCGGGTCTGAGGGGGGCACAGATACGCAGTATTTT.

This clonotype was found many times. This sequence joins TRBV20-1 and TRBJ1-4; D uncertain. The germline CDR1 and CDR2 sequences are DFQATT and SNEGSKA (reference sequence). Trimming shortened V by 5 bases and J by 5 bases, and 15 bases separated the two germline ends. The CDR3 totals 14 residues. The CDR3 DNA sequence: TGCAGTGCTGCCCGGGCCCCCGGGAATGAAAAACTGTTTTTT. Translation: CSAARAPGNEKLFF.

On this clonotype itself: This may arise from a read error, as a much more abundant clone is one base away. The J gene is TRBJ1-6, the V gene TRBV29-1; a possible D gene is TRBD1 (5 bases). Per germline, CDR1 SQVTM and CDR2 ANQGSEA. The CDR3 is 13 residues long. The DNA for the CDR3 is TGCAGCGTGGGGGACCCAAATAATTCACCCGTCCACTTT. Translation: CSVGDPNNSPVHF.

A word on this clonotype: Given a much more abundant clone one base away, this may be a read error. The CDR3 DNA follows: TGTGCCAGCAGTAACATGAGCAGCTACACCTTC. It is translated as CASSNMSSYTF. This chain uses TRBV28 with TRBJ1-2; no definite D call. The CDR3 is 11 amino acids. V was shortened by 5 bases and J by 9 bases, with 10 bases between the two germline ends. Germline V gene lookup returns CDR1 MDHEN and CDR2 SYDVKM.

With regard to this clonotype: At one end the junction does not follow the germline gene, possibly because of a read error. The chain recombines TRBV7-9 with TRBJ2-4, with 10 bases that match TRBD2. The CDR3 sequence is 16 residues long. Germline CDR1 SEHNR, CDR2 FQNEAQ (reference sequence). The CDR3 DNA is TGTGCCAGCAGCCTTAGCGGGGGGTTAGCCAAAAACATTGAGTACTTC. This sequence encodes CASSLSGGLAKNIEYF.

Of note for this clonotype: This may come from a read error, since a much larger clone is one base off. V is TRBV2 and J is TRBJ1-1; tentatively, D is TRBD1 (5 bases). CDR1 is SNHLY and CDR2 is FYNNEI in the germline V gene. This CDR3 is built from 15 residues. DNA for the CDR3: TGTGCCAGCAGCGAAGAGGGAGGGGCTAACAATGAAGCTTTCTTT. This sequence encodes CASSEEGGANNEAFF.

About this clonotype: The CDR3 does not close with the conserved phenylalanine or tryptophan, likely indicating a read error. The rearrangement uses TRBV19 and TRBJ1-2; no firm D call. The CDR3 length is 11 residues. The V and J ends lost 9 bases and 7 bases respectively, with 12 bases between them. Germline CDR1 and CDR2: LNHDA and SQIVND (reference sequence). CDR3 loop: CASTSRSGYTS. DNA for the CDR3: TGTGCCAGCACCTCACGCAGTGGCTACACCTCC.

The rearrangement links TRBV12-3 or TRBV12-4 to TRBJ2-3; TRBD1 might be the D (6 bases). This CDR3 is built from 15 residues. The V end was cut by 5 bases, the J end by 5 bases, with 17 bases between. The CDR3 is CASSSQGNGVDTQYF. The CDR3 DNA follows: TGTGCCAGCAGTAGTCAGGGGAACGGGGTAGATACGCAGTATTTT.

This clonotype was detected a few times. The chain links TRBV3-1 to TRBJ2-2; possibly TRBD1 or TRBD2 for D (5 bases each). This CDR3 comprises 17 residues. Germline V gene data show CDR1 as LGHDT and CDR2 as YNNKEL (reference sequence). V dropped 1 base and J dropped 3 bases, with 15 bases sitting between them. The CDR3 DNA is TGTGCCAGCAGCCAAGGTCTTTTCCGAGGGGACACCGGGGAGCTGTTTTTT. Its protein is CASSQGLFRGDTGELFF.

As to this clonotype: A much larger clone lies a single base off, so this may be a read error. The chain couples TRBV20-1 to TRBJ2-3; D unresolved. The ends were cut back, 3 bases at V and 1 base at J, with 5 bases in the middle. Looked up from germline, CDR1 is DFQATT and CDR2 is SNEGSKA (reference sequence). CDR3 size: 12 residues. The CDR3 DNA reads TGCAGTGCTAGTATGGGCACAGATACGCAGTATTTT. This codes for CSASMGTDTQYF.

This clonotype was observed a few times. The V and J genes are TRBV19 and TRBJ2-3; 11 nucleotides align to TRBD2. V trimming: 5 bases; J trimming: 0 bases; junction bases outside the gene matches: 4. The length of the CDR3 is 16 residues. CDR1 is LNHDA, CDR2 SQIVND, per germline (reference sequence). CDR3 residues: CASSGGLADSTDTQYF. For the CDR3, the DNA is TGTGCCAGTAGTGGGGGACTAGCGGATAGCACAGATACGCAGTATTTT. The full variable domain, rest sourced from reference TRBV19 and TRBJ2-3, is DGGITQSPKYLFRKEGQNVTLSCEQNLNHDAMYWYRQDPGQGLRLIYYSQIVNDFQKGDIAEGYSVSREKKESFPLTVTSAQKNPTAFYLCASSGGLADSTDTQYFGPGTRLTVL.

The table lists this clonotype with a few counts. This rearrangement joins TRBV28 to TRBJ2-4; D is possibly TRBD1 or TRBD2 (5 bases each). V lost 3 bases to trimming and J lost 0 bases, with 6 bases between them. Germline V gene data show CDR1 as MDHEN and CDR2 as SYDVKM. The CDR3 sequence is 14 residues long. The CDR3 loop is CASSFGGAKNIQYF. In nucleotides, the CDR3 is TGTGCCAGCAGTTTTGGGGGAGCCAAAAACATTCAGTACTTC.

This clonotype was detected ten times or more. This chain joins TRBV2 and TRBJ2-3, with D uncertain. Germline CDR1 reads SNHLY; CDR2 reads FYNNEI. This CDR3 spans 14 amino acids. V was pared by 3 bases and J by 4 bases, with 11 bases between. The CDR3 DNA reads TGTGCCAGCAGTGATGCCCGCTTCCCAGATACGCAGTATTTT. Its protein is CASSDARFPDTQYF.

This clonotype has more than one count but fewer than ten. The chain employs TRBV19 and TRBJ2-5; D unresolved. Germline lookup yields CDR1 LNHDA and CDR2 SQIVND (reference sequence). V was clipped by 4 bases and J by 7 bases, with 16 bases between them. The CDR3 contains 14 residues. CDR3 DNA sequence: TGTGCCAGTAGTAGTGGGTCAGGAATAGGGACCCAGTACTTC. Protein: CASSSGSGIGTQYF.

As for this clonotype: This may arise from a read error, as a much more abundant clone is one base away. The chain carries TRBV3-1 and TRBJ2-3; a possible D gene is TRBD2 (6 bases). This CDR3 contains 14 residues. The germline V gene has CDR1 LGHDT and CDR2 YNNKEL (reference sequence). CDR3 protein: CASSPRGDTDKQYF. The CDR3 region has the DNA TGTGCCAGCAGCCCGCGGGGTGACACAGATAAGCAGTATTTT.

The chain carries TRBV10-3 and TRBJ2-7; D may be TRBD2 (6 bases). CDR1 ENHRY and CDR2 SYGVKD come from the germline V gene. Trimming cost V 6 bases and J 5 bases, with 14 bases left between them. The CDR3 has 13 amino acids. CDR3 amino acids: CAIRGLNFNEQYF. The CDR3, as DNA: TGTGCCATCAGAGGACTAAATTTCAACGAGCAGTACTTC.

This clonotype came up a few times. The DNA for the CDR3 is TGTGCCAGCAGCCCTCGACAGGGAGGGGGGACCGGGGAGCTGTTTTTT. Protein sequence: CASSPRQGGGTGELFF. The chain has TRBV7-6 and TRBJ2-2; either TRBD1 or TRBD2 may fit D (7 bases each). Germline lookup yields CDR1 SGHVS and CDR2 FNYEAQ. CDR3 length equals 16 residues. V was shortened by 5 bases and J by 5 bases, with 18 bases between the two germline ends.

A word on this clonotype: The conserved phenylalanine or tryptophan normally closing the CDR3 is absent here, so this likely arose from a read error. CDR3 residues: CASSREQGDEQYS. The CDR3 DNA is TGTGCCAGCAGCCGGGAACAGGGGGACGAGCAGTACTCC. The V call is TRBV4-2, the J call TRBJ2-7; 8 positions agree with TRBD1. V trimming: 4 bases; J trimming: 5 bases; junction bases outside the gene matches: 4. Germline V gene sequence: CDR1 LGHNA, CDR2 YNFKEQ. The CDR3 consists of 13 residues.

The V gene is TRBV7-6, the J gene TRBJ2-7; D perhaps matches TRBD1 (6 bases). CDR3 length: 18 amino acids. Germline CDR1 and CDR2: SGHVS and FNYEAQ. V lost 2 bases and J 1 base, leaving 21 bases between the germline ends. The CDR3 loop is CASSLNPATGRISYEQYF. The CDR3, as DNA: TGTGCCAGCAGCTTAAACCCTGCTACAGGGCGAATATCCTACGAGCAGTACTTC. Together with reference TRBV7-6 and TRBJ2-7, the CDR3 gives the full variable domain: GAGVSQSPRYKVTKRGQDVALRCDPISGHVSLYWYRQALGQGPEFLTYFNYEAQQDKSGLPNDRFSAERPEGSISTLTIQRTEQRDSAMYRCASSLNPATGRISYEQYFGPGTRLTVT.

The table lists this clonotype with many counts. The chain joins TRBV6-1 to TRBJ2-1; 8 bases fit TRBD2. The J segment lost 2 bases and the V segment lost 8 bases, leaving 5 bases of the junction unmatched. CDR1 is MNHNS and CDR2 is SASEGT in the germline V gene. CDR3 length: 14 residues. The CDR3 loop is CASPSGRPYNEQFF. As DNA, the CDR3 is TGTGCCAGCCCGAGCGGGAGACCCTACAATGAGCAGTTCTTC.

This clonotype turned up a few times. The chain combines TRBV14 with TRBJ1-2; possibly TRBD1 for D (5 bases). The CDR3 has 15 residues. CDR1 and CDR2 from the germline V gene are SGHDN and FVKESK. Trimming shortened V by 1 base and J by 4 bases, and 13 bases separated the two germline ends. The DNA for the CDR3 is TGTGCCAGCAGCCAAGTAAGGGGTCCCATCTATGGCTACACCTTC. It codes for CASSQVRGPIYGYTF.

This clonotype was detected many times. In DNA, the CDR3 is TGTGCCAGCAGTCCTAGCGGGGAGGACGACACCGGGGAGCTGTTTTTT. It codes for CASSPSGEDDTGELFF. This chain uses TRBV6-1 with TRBJ2-2; 9 bases align to TRBD2. With 5 bases clipped from V and 3 bases from J, the junction kept 7 bases outside the gene matches. CDR1 MNHNS and CDR2 SASEGT come from the germline V gene. The CDR3 consists of 16 residues.

To note about this clonotype: The CDR3 end shows no conserved phenylalanine or tryptophan, and so a read error is likely. The rearrangement links TRBV7-3 to TRBJ2-3, with D unclear. CDR3 length equals 13 residues. Trimming left V 2 bases short and J 0 bases short, with 3 bases between. The V gene's germline CDR1 is SGHTA and CDR2 FQGTGA. Written as DNA, the CDR3 is TGTGCCAGCAGCTTATTTAGCACAGATACGCAGTATGTT. It encodes CASSLFSTDTQYV.

This clonotype was counted many times. This chain joins TRBV4-2 and TRBJ1-1, with D maybe TRBD1 (5 bases). V gave up 4 bases and J gave up 4 bases, with 13 bases separating them. The CDR3 is made up of 14 amino acids. In germline, CDR1 is LGHNA, CDR2 YNFKEQ. Here the CDR3 reads CASSRGVVGTEAFF. The CDR3 DNA follows: TGTGCCAGCAGCCGGGGGGTCGTGGGCACTGAAGCTTTCTTT.

A remark on this clonotype: This may arise from a read error, as a much more abundant clone is one base away. The V call is TRBV2, the J call TRBJ1-5; D is unresolved. CDR3 size: 15 residues. Germline lookup yields CDR1 SNHLY and CDR2 FYNNEI. With 5 bases removed from V and 4 bases from J, the gap between germline ends came to 15 bases. The CDR3 coding sequence is TGTGCCAGCAGTAGTCTCCCTGCGGCGAATCAGCCCCAGCATTTT. As protein: CASSSLPAANQPQHF.

The V call is TRBV3-1, the J call TRBJ1-6; D is possibly TRBD1 (6 bases). The germline V gene encodes CDR1 LGHDT and CDR2 YNNKEL (reference sequence). The CDR3 sequence is 14 residues long. Trimming removed 1 base at V and 7 bases at J, with 8 bases between. The CDR3 region has the DNA TGTGCCAGCAGCCAAGTTGGACAGAATTCACCCCTCCACTTT. This translates into CASSQVGQNSPLHF.

This clonotype was observed a handful of times. The chain links TRBV25-1 to TRBJ1-2, with D tentatively TRBD1 (5 bases). The CDR3 has 15 residues. V lost 0 bases and J lost 4, with 12 bases in between. The germline CDR1 and CDR2 sequences are MGHDK and SYGVNS. The CDR3 sequence is CASSEYPSGSYGYTF. The CDR3 DNA reads TGTGCCAGCAGTGAATACCCATCAGGGAGCTATGGCTACACCTTC.

This clonotype has just a few counts. This chain connects TRBV5-6 to TRBJ2-7; D uncertain. The length of the CDR3 is 13 residues. Between the trimmed V and J ends, which lost 7 bases and 5 bases, there was a span of 16 bases. Germline CDR1 SGHDT, CDR2 YYEEEE. The CDR3 DNA follows: TGTGCCAGCTCTCCTACGGGTTCCGACGAGCAGTACTTC. Translation gives CASSPTGSDEQYF.